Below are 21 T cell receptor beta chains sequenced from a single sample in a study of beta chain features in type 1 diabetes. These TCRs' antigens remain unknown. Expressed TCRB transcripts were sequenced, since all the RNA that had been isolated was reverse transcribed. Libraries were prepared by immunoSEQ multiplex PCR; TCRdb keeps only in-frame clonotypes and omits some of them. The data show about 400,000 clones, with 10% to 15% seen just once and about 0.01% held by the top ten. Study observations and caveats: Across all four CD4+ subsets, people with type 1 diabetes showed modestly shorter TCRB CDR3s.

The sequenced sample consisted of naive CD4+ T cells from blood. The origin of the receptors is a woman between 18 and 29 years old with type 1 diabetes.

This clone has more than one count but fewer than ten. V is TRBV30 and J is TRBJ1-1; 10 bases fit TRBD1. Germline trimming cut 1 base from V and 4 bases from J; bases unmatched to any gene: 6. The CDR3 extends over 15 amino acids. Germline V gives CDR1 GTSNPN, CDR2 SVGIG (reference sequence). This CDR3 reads CAWSGQGAGATEAFF. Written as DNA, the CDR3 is TGTGCCTGGAGTGGACAGGGGGCGGGTGCCACTGAAGCTTTCTTT.

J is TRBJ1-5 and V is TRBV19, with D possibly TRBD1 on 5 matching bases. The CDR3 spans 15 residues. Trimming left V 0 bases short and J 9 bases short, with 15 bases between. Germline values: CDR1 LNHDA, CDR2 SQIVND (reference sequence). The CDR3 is CASSIDSWQGRPQHF. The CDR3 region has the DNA TGTGCCAGTAGTATAGATTCATGGCAGGGAAGGCCCCAGCATTTT.

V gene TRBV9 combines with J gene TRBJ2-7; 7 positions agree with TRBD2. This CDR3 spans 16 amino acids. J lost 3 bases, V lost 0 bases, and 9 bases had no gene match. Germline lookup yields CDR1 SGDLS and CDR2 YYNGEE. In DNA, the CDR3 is TGTGCCAGCAGCGTAGAGGGAGGGTCGAACCGCTACGAGCAGTACTTC. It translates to CASSVEGGSNRYEQYF.

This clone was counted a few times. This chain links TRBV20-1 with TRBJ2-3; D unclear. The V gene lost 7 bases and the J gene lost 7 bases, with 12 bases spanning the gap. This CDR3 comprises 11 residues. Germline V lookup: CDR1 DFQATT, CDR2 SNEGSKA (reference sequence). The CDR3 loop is CSGPTSNTQYF. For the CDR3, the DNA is TGCAGTGGCCCGACTTCTAATACGCAGTATTTT.

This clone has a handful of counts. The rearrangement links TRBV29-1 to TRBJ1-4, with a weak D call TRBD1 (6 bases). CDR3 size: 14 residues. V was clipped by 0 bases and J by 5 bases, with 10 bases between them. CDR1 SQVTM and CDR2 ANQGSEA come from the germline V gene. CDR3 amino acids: CSVEDRTANEKLFF. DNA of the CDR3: TGCAGCGTTGAAGATAGGACAGCGAATGAAAAACTGTTTTTT.

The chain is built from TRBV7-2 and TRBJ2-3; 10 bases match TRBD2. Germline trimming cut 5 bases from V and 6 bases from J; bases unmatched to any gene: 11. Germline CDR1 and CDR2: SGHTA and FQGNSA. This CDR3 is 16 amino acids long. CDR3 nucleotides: TGTGCCAGCAGCCTTGGTCAGCGGGGGGGGGTTGATACGCAGTATTTT. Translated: CASSLGQRGGVDTQYF.

CDR3: CASSSSQGSSEKLFF. In DNA form, the CDR3 reads TGTGCCAGCTCATCGTCACAGGGGAGCAGCGAAAAACTGTTTTTT. This chain joins TRBV18 and TRBJ1-4, with 7 nucleotides matching TRBD1. The V segment lost 5 bases and the J segment 8 bases; nucleotides outside the gene matches: 11. The CDR3 has 15 residues. Germline loops: CDR1 KGHSH, CDR2 LQKENI.

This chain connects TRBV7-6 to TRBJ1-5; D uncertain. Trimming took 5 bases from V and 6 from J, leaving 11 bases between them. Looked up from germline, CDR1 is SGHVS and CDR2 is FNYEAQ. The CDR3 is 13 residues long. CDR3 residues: CASSQVRSQPQHF. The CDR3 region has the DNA TGTGCCAGCAGCCAGGTCCGAAGTCAGCCCCAGCATTTT.

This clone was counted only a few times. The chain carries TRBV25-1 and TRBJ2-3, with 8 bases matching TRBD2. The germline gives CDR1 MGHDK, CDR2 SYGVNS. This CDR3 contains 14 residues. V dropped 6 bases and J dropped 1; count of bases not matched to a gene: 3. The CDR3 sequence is CASSKTSGTDTQYF. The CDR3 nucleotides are TGTGCCAGCAGCAAGACTAGCGGCACAGATACGCAGTATTTT.

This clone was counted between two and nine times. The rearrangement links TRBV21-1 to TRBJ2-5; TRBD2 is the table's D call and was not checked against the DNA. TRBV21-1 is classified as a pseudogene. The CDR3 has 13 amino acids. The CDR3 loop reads CASSKPVGETQYF. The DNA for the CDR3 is TGTGCCAGCAGCAAACCGGTTGGAGAGACCCAGTACTTC.

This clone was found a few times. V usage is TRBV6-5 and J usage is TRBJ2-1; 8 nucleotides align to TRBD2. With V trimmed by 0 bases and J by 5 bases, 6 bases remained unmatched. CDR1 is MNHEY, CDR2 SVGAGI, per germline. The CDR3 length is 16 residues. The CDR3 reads CASSYSYGRANNEQFF. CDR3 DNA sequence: TGTGCCAGCAGTTACTCGTACGGGAGGGCCAACAATGAGCAGTTCTTC.

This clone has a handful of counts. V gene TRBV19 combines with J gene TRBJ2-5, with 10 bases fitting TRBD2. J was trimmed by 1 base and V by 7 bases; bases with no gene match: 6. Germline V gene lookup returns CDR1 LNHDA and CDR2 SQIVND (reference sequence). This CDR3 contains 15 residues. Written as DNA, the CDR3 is TGTGCCAGTACCAGTAGCGGGAGGCCCCAAGAGACCCAGTACTTC. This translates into CASTSSGRPQETQYF.

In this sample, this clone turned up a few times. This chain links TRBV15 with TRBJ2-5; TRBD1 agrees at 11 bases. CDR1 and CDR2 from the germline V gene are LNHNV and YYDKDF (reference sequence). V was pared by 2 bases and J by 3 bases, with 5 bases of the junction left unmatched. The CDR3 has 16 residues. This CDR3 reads CATSRLGTGGEETQYF. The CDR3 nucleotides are TGTGCCACCAGCAGACTCGGGACAGGGGGAGAAGAGACCCAGTACTTC.

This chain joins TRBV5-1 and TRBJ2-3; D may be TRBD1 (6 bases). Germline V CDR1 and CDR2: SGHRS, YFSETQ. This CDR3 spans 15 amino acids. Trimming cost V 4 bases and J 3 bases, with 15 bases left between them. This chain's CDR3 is CASSPGGGRTDTQYF. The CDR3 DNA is TGCGCCAGCAGCCCGGGTGGGGGCCGAACAGATACGCAGTATTTT.

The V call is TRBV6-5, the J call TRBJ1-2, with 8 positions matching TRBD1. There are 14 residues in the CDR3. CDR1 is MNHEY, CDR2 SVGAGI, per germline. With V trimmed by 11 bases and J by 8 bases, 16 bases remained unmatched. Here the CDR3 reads CAASSPSGGEGYTF. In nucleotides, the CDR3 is TGTGCCGCCAGCAGTCCTTCAGGGGGCGAAGGCTACACCTTC.

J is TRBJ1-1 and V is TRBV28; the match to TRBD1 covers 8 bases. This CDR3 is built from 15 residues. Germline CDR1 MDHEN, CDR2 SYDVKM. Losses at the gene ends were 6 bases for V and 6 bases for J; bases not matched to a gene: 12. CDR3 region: CASRQQGGMFAEAFF. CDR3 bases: TGTGCCAGCAGGCAACAGGGGGGTATGTTCGCTGAAGCTTTCTTT.

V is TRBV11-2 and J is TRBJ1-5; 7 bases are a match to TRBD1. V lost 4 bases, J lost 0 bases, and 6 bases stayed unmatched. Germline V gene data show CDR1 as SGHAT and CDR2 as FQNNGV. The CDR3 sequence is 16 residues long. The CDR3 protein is CASSSDYRGSNQPQHF. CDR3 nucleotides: TGTGCCAGCAGCTCCGACTACAGGGGTAGCAATCAGCCCCAGCATTTT.

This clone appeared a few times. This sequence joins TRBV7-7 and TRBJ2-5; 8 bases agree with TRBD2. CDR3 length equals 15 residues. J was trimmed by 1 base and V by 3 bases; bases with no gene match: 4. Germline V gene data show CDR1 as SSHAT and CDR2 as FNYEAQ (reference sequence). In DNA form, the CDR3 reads TGTGCCAGCAGCTTGGGACTAGGATTCCAAGAGACCCAGTACTTC. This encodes CASSLGLGFQETQYF.

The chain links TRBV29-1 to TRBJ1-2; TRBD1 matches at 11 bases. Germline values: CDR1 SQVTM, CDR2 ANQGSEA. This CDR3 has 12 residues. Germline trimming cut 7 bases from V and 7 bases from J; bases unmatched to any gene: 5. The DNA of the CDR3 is TGCAGCGCAACGGACAGGGGGCTTGGCTACACCTTC. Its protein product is CSATDRGLGYTF.

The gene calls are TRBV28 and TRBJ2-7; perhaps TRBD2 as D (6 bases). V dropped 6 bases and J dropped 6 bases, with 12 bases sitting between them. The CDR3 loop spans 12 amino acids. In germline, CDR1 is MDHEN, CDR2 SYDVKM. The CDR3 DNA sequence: TGTGCCAGCAGCAAGGGACTTCCCGAGCAGTACTTC. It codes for CASSKGLPEQYF.

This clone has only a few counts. CDR3: CASSDGTEAFF. For the CDR3, the DNA is TGTGCCAGCAGCGACGGGACTGAAGCTTTCTTT. This chain uses TRBV7-9 with TRBJ1-1; D unclear. Trimming stripped 5 bases from V and 5 bases from J, with 6 bases between. The length of the CDR3 is 11 residues. CDR1 and CDR2 from the germline V gene are SEHNR and FQNEAQ (reference sequence).